The 3 T cell receptor beta chains in this list originate from one sample, sequenced in a study of T cell responses to AZD1222 COVID-19 vaccine. Produced via immunoSEQ multiplex PCR; TCRdb's table is partial and in-frame only. Here the sample spans 130,000 to 150,000 clones, about 93% being singletons. The sequences come from peripheral blood, collected on day 0 of AZD1222 vaccination. The receptor source for this set is an adult in good health.

V and J are TRBV29-1 and TRBJ2-1; D perhaps matches TRBD1 (6 bases). The CDR3 extends over 14 amino acids. Germline CDR1 SQVTM, CDR2 ANQGSEA. Trimming took off 8 bases at V and 5 bases at J, with 19 bases between the two ends. The CDR3, as DNA: TGCAGCATTCAAAAGCGGACAGTCAACAATGAGCAGTTCTTC. As protein: CSIQKRTVNNEQFF.

This clone was seen a few times. The chain carries TRBV19 and TRBJ2-1; D is perhaps TRBD1 or TRBD2 (6 bases each). CDR3 length: 15 residues. The V gene lost 3 bases and the J gene lost 7 bases, with 16 bases spanning the gap. Per the germline V gene, CDR1 is LNHDA and CDR2 is SQIVND (reference sequence). The CDR3 DNA follows: TGTGCCAGTAGTATGTCGGGGGCGAATAAGAATGAGCAGTTCTTC. Protein product: CASSMSGANKNEQFF.

The rearrangement joins TRBV7-8 to TRBJ1-2; TRBD1 matches at 8 bases. The V and J ends lost 1 base and 6 bases, in that order; junction bases with no gene match: 13. Germline V gene lookup returns CDR1 SGHVS and CDR2 FQNEAQ. The length of the CDR3 is 17 residues. In DNA form, the CDR3 reads TGTGCCAGCAGCTTAGAGGCAAGGCGGGTACAGGGGGATGGCTACACCTTC. Translated: CASSLEARRVQGDGYTF.